These 23 T cell receptor beta chains were sequenced from one sample in a study of OX40 agonist ivuxolimab in advanced cancers. The assay was immunoSEQ multiplex PCR, and TCRdb's table has in-frame clones only and misses some. The repertoire holds about 41,000 clones, roughly 90% seen once, with under 0.7% in the top ten. This sample comprised CD4+ or CD8+ T cells sorted from blood, obtained in a trial of the OX40 agonist ivuxolimab. The receptors come from an adult with an advanced solid tumor such as melanoma, head and neck, liver or kidney cancer.

This clone was seen only once. The chain has TRBV7-8 and TRBJ1-5, with 8 bases that match TRBD1. Germline V gene lookup returns CDR1 SGHVS and CDR2 FQNEAQ. Trimming cost V 4 bases and J 1 base; bases outside gene matches: 12. CDR3 length equals 18 residues. The CDR3 spells CASSSGQGTAGSNQPQHF. In DNA, the CDR3 is TGTGCCAGCAGCTCCGGACAGGGTACGGCGGGCAGCAATCAGCCCCAGCATTTT. The entire variable domain, with the rest obtained from reference TRBV7-8 and TRBJ1-5, is as follows: GAGVSQSPRYKVAKRGQDVALRCDPISGHVSLFWYQQALGQGPEFLTYFQNEAQLDKSGLPSDRFFAERPEGSVSTLKIQRTQQEDSAVYLCASSSGQGTAGSNQPQHFGDGTRLSIL.

J is TRBJ2-5 and V is TRBV9; D is uncertain. V was cut by 4 bases and J by 4 bases, with 23 bases left in between. The germline gives CDR1 SGDLS, CDR2 YYNGEE. CDR3 length: 17 amino acids. The CDR3 DNA reads as TGTGCCAGCAGCACCCGACCAGATCGCGCAGTTGGAGAGACCCAGTACTTC. It codes for CASSTRPDRAVGETQYF.

On this clone: One end of the junction does not line up with germline, which may come from a read error. This specimen includes other DNA sequences encoding the same CDR3. The chain uses TRBV5-1 and TRBJ1-4; D not resolved. The CDR3 is 15 residues long. Germline V gene sequence: CDR1 SGHRS, CDR2 YFSETQ. The CDR3 bases are TGCGCCAGCAGCCTCCGTGGGGAGGGCGGTGAAAAGCTGTTTTTT. Amino acids: CASSLRGEGGEKLFF. The full variable domain, with the rest looked up from reference TRBV5-1 and TRBJ1-4, is KAGVTQTPRYLIKTRGQQVTLSCSPISGHRSVSWYQQTPGQGLQFLFEYFSETQRNKGNFPGRFSGRQFSNSRSEMNVSTLELGDSALYLCASSLRGEGGEKLFFGSGTQLSVL.

This chain links TRBV7-2 with TRBJ2-3; TRBD2 agrees at 9 bases. Germline values: CDR1 SGHTA, CDR2 FQGNSA. Germline trimming cut 5 bases from V and 4 bases from J; bases unmatched to any gene: 13. The CDR3 consists of 17 residues. CDR3 sequence: CASSLKGGGGASDTQYF. The CDR3 nucleotides read TGTGCCAGCAGCCTCAAAGGGGGCGGGGGGGCCTCAGATACGCAGTATTTT. The full variable domain, completed using reference TRBV7-2 and TRBJ2-3, is GAGVSQSPSNKVTEKGKDVELRCDPISGHTALYWYRQSLGQGLEFLIYFQGNSAPDKSGLPSDRFSAERTGGSVSTLTIQRTQQEDSAVYLCASSLKGGGGASDTQYFGPGTRLTVL.

The chain links TRBV7-3 to TRBJ2-5, with D perhaps TRBD1 (6 bases). The J call is in doubt because the DNA end fits TRBJ2-7 better. There are 15 residues in the CDR3. The germline V gene encodes CDR1 SGHTA and CDR2 FQGTGA. The CDR3 nucleotides read TGTGCCAGCAGCTTAGGGGCAGGGGACCCCTACGAGCAGTACTTC. This encodes CASSLGAGDPYEQYF.

The chain is built from TRBV23-1 and TRBJ2-1; no firm D call. TRBV23-1 is an ORF, with its function uncertain. Trimming shortened V by 8 bases and J by 5 bases, and 22 bases separated the two germline ends. The CDR3 has 16 residues. DNA for the CDR3: TGCGCCAGCCTCTCCCCGACCCCCATGGAGAACAATGAGCAGTTCTTC. Amino acid sequence: CASLSPTPMENNEQFF.

This clone appeared once. The chain links TRBV5-1 to TRBJ2-7; 12 nucleotides line up with TRBD2. Per the germline V gene, CDR1 is SGHRS and CDR2 is YFSETQ. The CDR3 is made up of 18 amino acids. Unmatched junction bases numbered 17, after V lost 4 bases and J lost 6 bases. The CDR3 DNA sequence: TGCGCCAGCAGCCCTGGGATACTAGCGGGGGGTTCCTCAAGCGAGCAGTACTTC. Its protein product is CASSPGILAGGSSSEQYF.

The V and J genes are TRBV11-3 and TRBJ1-1; no reliable D call. Looked up from germline, CDR1 is SGHNT and CDR2 is YENEEA. CDR3 length: 11 amino acids. V was shortened by 1 base and J by 12 bases, with 9 bases between the two germline ends. CDR3 in amino acids: CASSLGRLTFF. The CDR3 DNA sequence: TGTGCCAGCAGCTTAGGGAGGCTAACTTTCTTT.

The chain has TRBV6-6 and TRBJ2-1, with D possibly matching TRBD1 (5 bases). Trimming left V 7 bases short and J 5 bases short, with 9 bases between. The CDR3 contains 12 residues. Germline values: CDR1 MNHNY, CDR2 SVGAGI (reference sequence). Written as DNA, the CDR3 is TGTGCCAGCAAGGGGTCAAACAATGAGCAGTTCTTC. It encodes CASKGSNNEQFF.

The chain combines TRBV4-2 with TRBJ2-1, with TRBD2 identical over 10 bases. CDR3 size: 17 residues. Germline V gene data show CDR1 as LGHNA and CDR2 as YNFKEQ. V gave up 0 bases and J gave up 4 bases; unmatched junction bases: 6. The chain's CDR3 is CASSQDSGTSVYNEQFF. CDR3 bases: TGTGCCAGCAGCCAAGATTCCGGGACTAGCGTTTACAATGAGCAGTTCTTC.

CDR3 loop: CASSAARGGGIYGYTF. Written as DNA, the CDR3 is TGTGCCAGCAGCGCTGCCAGGGGGGGCGGAATCTATGGCTACACCTTC. V gene TRBV9 combines with J gene TRBJ1-2, with 7 positions matching TRBD1. Germline trimming cut 3 bases from V and 4 bases from J; bases unmatched to any gene: 12. The CDR3 extends over 16 amino acids. The germline V gene encodes CDR1 SGDLS and CDR2 YYNGEE.

The chain is built from TRBV5-1 and TRBJ2-2; TRBD1 agrees at 7 bases. Trimming took 4 bases from V and 2 from J; bases not matched to a gene: 5. CDR1 and CDR2 (germline): SGHRS, YFSETQ. This CDR3 contains 15 residues. This CDR3 reads CASSQRQGNTGELFF. The CDR3 nucleotides are TGCGCCAGCAGCCAAAGACAGGGAAACACCGGGGAGCTGTTTTTT.

V is TRBV28 and J is TRBJ2-3; TRBD1 agrees at 9 bases. After removal of 6 bases from V and 3 bases from J, the junction contained 4 bases not matched to a gene. Germline assignment: CDR1 MDHEN and CDR2 SYDVKM. The CDR3 extends over 14 amino acids. The CDR3 is CASRPGQGTDTQYF. CDR3 coding DNA: TGTGCCAGCAGACCGGGACAGGGTACAGATACGCAGTATTTT.

The gene calls are TRBV4-1 and TRBJ2-1; D remains unclear. Trimming pared 3 bases from V and 6 bases from J, leaving 18 bases between. This CDR3 is 16 amino acids long. From germline, CDR1 is MGHRA and CDR2 YSYEKL. The CDR3 coding sequence is TGCGCCAGCAGCCAGGCCCGGGCCCCAAGGGCCAATGAGCAGTTCTTC. It yields the protein CASSQARAPRANEQFF.

This chain uses TRBV19 with TRBJ1-1, with TRBD1 matching 8 bases. The germline CDR1 and CDR2 sequences are LNHDA and SQIVND (reference sequence). This CDR3 contains 12 residues. Trimming at V came to 8 bases and at J to 5 bases, leaving 4 bases not matched to a gene. Written as DNA, the CDR3 is TGTGCCAGTCGACAGGGGAGGACTGAAGCTTTCTTT. It codes for CASRQGRTEAFF. The variable domain in full, with the rest retrieved from reference TRBV19 and TRBJ1-1, is DGGITQSPKYLFRKEGQNVTLSCEQNLNHDAMYWYRQDPGQGLRLIYYSQIVNDFQKGDIAEGYSVSREKKESFPLTVTSAQKNPTAFYLCASRQGRTEAFFGQGTRLTVV.

The V and J genes are TRBV10-3 and TRBJ2-7; 8 bases map to TRBD1. From germline, CDR1 is ENHRY and CDR2 SYGVKD. The J segment lost 6 bases and the V segment lost 3 bases, leaving 4 bases of the junction unmatched. The CDR3 extends over 13 amino acids. CDR3 region: CAISETGGGEQYF. CDR3 coding DNA: TGTGCCATCAGTGAAACAGGGGGAGGCGAGCAGTACTTC.

The V gene is TRBV18, the J gene TRBJ1-4; 8 bases are shared with TRBD1. Trimming took 4 bases from V and 8 from J; bases not matched to a gene: 6. The CDR3 is 14 amino acids. The V gene's germline CDR1 is KGHSH and CDR2 LQKENI. CDR3 region: CASSQDREREKLFF. In DNA form, the CDR3 reads TGTGCCAGCTCACAGGACAGGGAGCGCGAAAAACTGTTTTTT.

The chain employs TRBV5-1 and TRBJ1-4, with D uncertain. V was cut by 4 bases and J by 4 bases, with 11 bases left in between. Germline V gives CDR1 SGHRS, CDR2 YFSETQ. This CDR3 region has 14 residues. The CDR3 nucleotides read TGCGCCAGCAGCCCCTATTCGAATAATGAAAAACTGTTTTTT. Amino acid sequence: CASSPYSNNEKLFF.

The chain carries TRBV7-2 and TRBJ2-5, with D uncertain. Between the trimmed V and J ends, which lost 0 bases and 2 bases, there was a span of 10 bases. This CDR3 is 15 amino acids long. The germline V gene has CDR1 SGHTA and CDR2 FQGNSA. The CDR3 spells CASSLATNLQETQYF. In nucleotides, the CDR3 is TGTGCCAGCAGCTTAGCTACTAACCTGCAAGAGACCCAGTACTTC.

This sequence joins TRBV7-9 and TRBJ1-2; D is unclear. The CDR3 consists of 15 residues. The V end lost 5 bases, the J end lost 0 bases, and 13 bases lay between the germline ends. In germline, CDR1 is SEHNR, CDR2 FQNEAQ (reference sequence). The CDR3 DNA reads TGTGCCAGCAGCGCTCGCAAGTCGGCTAACTATGGCTACACCTTC. Protein: CASSARKSANYGYTF.

This clone occurred once. This chain joins TRBV4-1 and TRBJ1-3; tentative D call: TRBD1 (5 bases). Germline V gene data show CDR1 as MGHRA and CDR2 as YSYEKL. Between the trimmed V and J ends, which lost 1 base and 2 bases, there was a span of 15 bases. The CDR3 length is 17 residues. The CDR3 bases are TGCGCCAGCAGCCAAGCCCTACGGGGCAGGGCTGGAAACACCATATATTTT. This codes for CASSQALRGRAGNTIYF.

This chain uses TRBV4-3 with TRBJ2-3, with D tentatively TRBD1 (5 bases). CDR1 is LGHNA, CDR2 YSLEER, per germline. The CDR3 is made up of 17 amino acids. The ends were cut back, 0 bases at V and 0 bases at J, with 13 bases in the middle. This CDR3 is CASSQEGDSRSTDTQYF. The CDR3 nucleotides read TGCGCCAGCAGCCAAGAGGGCGACAGTCGTAGCACAGATACGCAGTATTTT.

This sequence joins TRBV5-1 and TRBJ2-3; D is undetermined. Deletions cut 2 bases from V and 0 bases from J, with 16 bases between. This CDR3 spans 17 amino acids. Germline values: CDR1 SGHRS, CDR2 YFSETQ. The CDR3 coding sequence is TGCGCCAGCAGCTTAGCTACCGACGGTTACAGCACAGATACGCAGTATTTT. It encodes CASSLATDGYSTDTQYF.